This TCR beta chain was captured in a study of blood T cell repertoires in COVID-19. Study as a whole: Samples representing acute and convalescent COVID-19 were sourced from the United States, Italy and Spain. T cells, B-cell-depleted T cells, or PBMCs supplied cDNA or gDNA.

Germline values: CDR1 SGHVS, CDR2 FNYEAQ. The trim removed 0 bases at V and 1 base at J, leaving 7 bases unmatched. The length of the CDR3 is 17 residues. In the authors' workflow: The authors estimated nucleated cell counts from reference gene primer amplification. Only in-frame clones appear in the TCRdb table, and some are missing; sequencing was by immunoSEQ multiplex PCR. V and J calls and clone size come straight from that table; D and trimming were deduced from the DNA. The sample has some 83,000 clones, approximately 80% seen once. The rearrangement uses TRBV7-6 and TRBJ2-5; 8 bases line up with TRBD1. Sequencing used peripheral blood. The TCR originated in a man aged 60 to 75 with active or convalescent COVID-19. The CDR3 spells CASSLAYPGGGQETQYF. CDR3 in DNA: TGTGCCAGCAGCTTAGCGTATCCAGGGGGCGGCCAAGAGACCCAGTACTTC.